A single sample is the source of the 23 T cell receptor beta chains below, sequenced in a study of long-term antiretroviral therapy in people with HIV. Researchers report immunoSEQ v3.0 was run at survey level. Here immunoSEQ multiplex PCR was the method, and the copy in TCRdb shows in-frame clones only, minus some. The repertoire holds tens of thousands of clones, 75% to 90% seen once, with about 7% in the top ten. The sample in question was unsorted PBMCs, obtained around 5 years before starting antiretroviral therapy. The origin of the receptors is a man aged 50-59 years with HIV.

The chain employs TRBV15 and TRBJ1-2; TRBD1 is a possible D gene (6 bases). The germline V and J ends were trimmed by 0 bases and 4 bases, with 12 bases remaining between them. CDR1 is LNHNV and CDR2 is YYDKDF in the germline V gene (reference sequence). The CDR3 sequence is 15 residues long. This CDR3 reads CATSREERGPYGYTF. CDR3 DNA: TGTGCCACCAGCAGAGAGGAACGGGGGCCCTATGGCTACACCTTC. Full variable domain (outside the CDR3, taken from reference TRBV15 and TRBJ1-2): DAMVIQNPRYQVTQFGKPVTLSCSQTLNHNVMYWYQQKSSQAPKLLFHYYDKDFNNEADTPDNFQSRRPNTSFCFLDIRSPGLGDTAMYLCATSREERGPYGYTFGSGTRLTVV.

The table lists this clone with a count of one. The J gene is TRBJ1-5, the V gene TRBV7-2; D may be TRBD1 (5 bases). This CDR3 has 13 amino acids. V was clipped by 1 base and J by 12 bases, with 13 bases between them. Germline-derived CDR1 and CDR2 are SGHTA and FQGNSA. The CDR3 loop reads CASSLERSRVQHF. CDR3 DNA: TGTGCCAGCAGCTTAGAGCGGTCCAGGGTCCAGCATTTT.

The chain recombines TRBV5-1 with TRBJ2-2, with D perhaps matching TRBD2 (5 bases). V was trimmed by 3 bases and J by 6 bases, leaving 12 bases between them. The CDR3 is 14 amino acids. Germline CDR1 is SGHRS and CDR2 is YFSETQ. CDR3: CASSSQTGAGELFF. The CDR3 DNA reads TGCGCCAGCAGCTCCCAAACCGGGGCCGGGGAGCTGTTTTTT.

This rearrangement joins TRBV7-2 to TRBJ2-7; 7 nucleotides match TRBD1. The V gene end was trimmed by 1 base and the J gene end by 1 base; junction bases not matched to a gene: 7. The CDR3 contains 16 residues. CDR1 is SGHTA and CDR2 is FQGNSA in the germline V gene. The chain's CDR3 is CASSLGSGQLSYEQYF. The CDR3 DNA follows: TGTGCCAGCAGCTTAGGTTCGGGACAGCTATCCTACGAGCAGTACTTC.

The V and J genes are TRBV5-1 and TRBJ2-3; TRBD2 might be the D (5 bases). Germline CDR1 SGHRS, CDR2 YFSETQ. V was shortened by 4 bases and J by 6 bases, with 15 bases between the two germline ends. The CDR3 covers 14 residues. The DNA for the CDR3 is TGCGCCAGCAGCCATCCGGACCCGGGGGATACGCAGTATTTT. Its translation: CASSHPDPGDTQYF.

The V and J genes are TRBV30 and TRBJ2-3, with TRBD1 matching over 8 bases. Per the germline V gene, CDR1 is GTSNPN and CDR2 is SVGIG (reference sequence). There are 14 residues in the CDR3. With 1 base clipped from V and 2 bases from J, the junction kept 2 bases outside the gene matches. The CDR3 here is CAWSGGQVTDTQYF. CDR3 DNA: TGTGCCTGGAGTGGGGGACAGGTCACAGATACGCAGTATTTT.

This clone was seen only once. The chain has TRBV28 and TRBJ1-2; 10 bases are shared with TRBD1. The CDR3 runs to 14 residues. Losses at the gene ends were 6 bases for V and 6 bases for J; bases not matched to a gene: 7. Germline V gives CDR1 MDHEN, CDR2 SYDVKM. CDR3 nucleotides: TGTGCCAGCAGCAGCCCCGGGACAGGGGATGGCTACACCTTC. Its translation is CASSSPGTGDGYTF.

The CDR3 region is CASNYEARTDTQYF. DNA for the CDR3: TGCGCCAGCAACTATGAGGCACGAACAGATACGCAGTATTTT. The rearrangement joins TRBV4-1 to TRBJ2-3; the D is unclear. This CDR3 is 14 amino acids long. Germline V CDR1 and CDR2: MGHRA, YSYEKL. Trimming cost V 7 bases and J 3 bases, with 14 bases left between them.

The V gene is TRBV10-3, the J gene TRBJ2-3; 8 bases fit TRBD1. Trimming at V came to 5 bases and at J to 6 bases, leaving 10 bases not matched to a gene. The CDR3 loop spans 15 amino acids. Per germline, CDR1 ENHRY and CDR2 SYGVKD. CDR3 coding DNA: TGTGCCATCAGTTTTCAGGGGGCGACGGGGGATACGCAGTATTTT. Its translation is CAISFQGATGDTQYF.

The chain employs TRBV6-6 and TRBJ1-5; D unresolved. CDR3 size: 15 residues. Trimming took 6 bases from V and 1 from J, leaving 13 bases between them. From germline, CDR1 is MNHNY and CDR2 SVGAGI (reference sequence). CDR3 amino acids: CASRPVVGSNQPQHF. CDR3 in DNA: TGTGCCAGCAGGCCCGTTGTGGGGAGCAATCAGCCCCAGCATTTT.

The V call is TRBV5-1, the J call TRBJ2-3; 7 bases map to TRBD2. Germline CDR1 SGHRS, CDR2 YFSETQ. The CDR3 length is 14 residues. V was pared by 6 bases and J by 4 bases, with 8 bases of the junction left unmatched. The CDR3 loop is CASTLGRSADTQYF. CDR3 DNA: TGCGCCAGCACCCTCGGGAGGAGCGCAGATACGCAGTATTTT.

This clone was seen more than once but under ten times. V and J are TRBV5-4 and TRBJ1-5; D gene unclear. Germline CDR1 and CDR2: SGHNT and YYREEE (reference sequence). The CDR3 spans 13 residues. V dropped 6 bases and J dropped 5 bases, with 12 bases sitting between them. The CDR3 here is CASTTSPDQPQHF. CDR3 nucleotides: TGTGCCAGCACCACCTCCCCTGATCAGCCCCAGCATTTT.

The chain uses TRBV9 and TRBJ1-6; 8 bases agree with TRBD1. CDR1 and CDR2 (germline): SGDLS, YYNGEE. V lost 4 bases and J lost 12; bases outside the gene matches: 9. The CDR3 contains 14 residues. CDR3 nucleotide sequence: TGTGCCAGCAGCACCGGACAGGGCGGGGAACCCCTCCACTTT. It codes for CASSTGQGGEPLHF.

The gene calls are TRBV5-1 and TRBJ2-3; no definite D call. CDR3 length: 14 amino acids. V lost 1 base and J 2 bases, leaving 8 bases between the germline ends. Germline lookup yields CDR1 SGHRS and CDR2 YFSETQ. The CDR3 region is CASSLRGYTDTQYF. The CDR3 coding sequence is TGCGCCAGCAGCTTGAGAGGTTACACAGATACGCAGTATTTT.

The CDR3 DNA follows: TGTGCCAGTAGTATCGGGCAGACCTCTGGAAACACCATATATTTT. As protein: CASSIGQTSGNTIYF. This chain uses TRBV19 with TRBJ1-3; D is unresolved. This CDR3 comprises 15 residues. Germline loops: CDR1 LNHDA, CDR2 SQIVND (reference sequence). Deletions cut 3 bases from V and 0 bases from J, with 9 bases between.

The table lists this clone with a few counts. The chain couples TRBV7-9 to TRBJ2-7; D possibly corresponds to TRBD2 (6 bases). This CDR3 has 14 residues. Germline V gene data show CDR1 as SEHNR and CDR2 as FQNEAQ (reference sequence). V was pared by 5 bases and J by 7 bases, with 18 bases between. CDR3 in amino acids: CASSGGSIAREQYF. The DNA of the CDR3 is TGTGCCAGCAGCGGGGGGAGTATCGCTCGGGAGCAGTACTTC.

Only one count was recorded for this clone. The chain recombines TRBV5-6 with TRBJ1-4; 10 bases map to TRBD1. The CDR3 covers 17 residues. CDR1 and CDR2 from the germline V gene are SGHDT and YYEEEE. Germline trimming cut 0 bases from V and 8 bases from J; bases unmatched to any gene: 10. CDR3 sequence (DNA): TGTGCCAGCAGCTTGGGGCCTCTGGGACAGGGGAGAGAAAAACTGTTTTTT. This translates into CASSLGPLGQGREKLFF.

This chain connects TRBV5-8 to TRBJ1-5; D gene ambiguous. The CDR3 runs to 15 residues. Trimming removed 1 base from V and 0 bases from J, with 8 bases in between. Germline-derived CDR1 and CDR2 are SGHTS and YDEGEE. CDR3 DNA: TGTGCCAGCAGCTTGAGGCAGTATAGCAATCAGCCCCAGCATTTT. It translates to CASSLRQYSNQPQHF.

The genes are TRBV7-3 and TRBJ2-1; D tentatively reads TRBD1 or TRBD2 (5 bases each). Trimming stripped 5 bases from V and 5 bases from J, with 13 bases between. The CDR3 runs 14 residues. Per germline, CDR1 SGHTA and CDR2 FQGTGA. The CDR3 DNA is TGTGCCAGCAGCCCTTGGGACGGCAACAATGAGCAGTTCTTC. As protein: CASSPWDGNNEQFF.

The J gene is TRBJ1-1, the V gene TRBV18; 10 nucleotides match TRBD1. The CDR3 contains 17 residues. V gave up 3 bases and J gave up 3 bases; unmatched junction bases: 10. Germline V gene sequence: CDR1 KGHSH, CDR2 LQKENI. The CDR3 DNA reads TGTGCCAGCTCACCTCCCGACAGGGGGCTTCAGTACACTGAAGCTTTCTTT. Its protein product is CASSPPDRGLQYTEAFF.

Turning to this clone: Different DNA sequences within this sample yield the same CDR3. CDR3 in DNA: TGTGCCAGCAGCTTGGGAGGCGGCAATCAGCCCCAGCATTTT. Its translation: CASSLGGGNQPQHF. The chain has TRBV5-6 and TRBJ1-5; D gene unclear. Trimming pared 0 bases from V and 2 bases from J, leaving 6 bases between. Germline values: CDR1 SGHDT, CDR2 YYEEEE. This CDR3 has 14 residues. Combining the CDR3 with reference TRBV5-6 and TRBJ1-5 gives the whole variable domain DAGVTQSPTHLIKTRGQQVTLRCSPKSGHDTVSWYQQALGQGPQFIFQYYEEEERQRGNFPDRFSGHQFPNYSSELNVNALLLGDSALYLCASSLGGGNQPQHFGDGTRLSIL.

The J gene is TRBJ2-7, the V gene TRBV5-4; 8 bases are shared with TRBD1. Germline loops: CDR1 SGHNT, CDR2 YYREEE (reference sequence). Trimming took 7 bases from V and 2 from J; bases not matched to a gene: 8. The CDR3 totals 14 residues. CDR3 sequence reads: CASGPGGVPYEQYF. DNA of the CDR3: TGTGCCAGCGGCCCAGGGGGCGTTCCCTACGAGCAGTACTTC.

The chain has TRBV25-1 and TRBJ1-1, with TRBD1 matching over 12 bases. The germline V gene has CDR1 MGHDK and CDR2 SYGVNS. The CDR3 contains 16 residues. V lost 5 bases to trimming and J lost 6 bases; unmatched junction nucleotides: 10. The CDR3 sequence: CASSPGTGGWRAEAFF. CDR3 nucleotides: TGTGCCAGCAGTCCCGGGACAGGGGGCTGGAGGGCTGAAGCTTTCTTT.